This TCR beta chain appears in the sequencing data of a study of memory CD4+ T cells and cytomegalovirus serostatus. Sequencing was performed with immunoSEQ multiplex PCR; in TCRdb, only in-frame clones are kept and a portion is missing. The profile shows almost 55,000 clones, around 78% of them singletons. Concerning this clone: No antigen is known for it.

The CDR3 consists of 16 residues. Germline V gene data show CDR1 as SGHVS and CDR2 as FQNEAQ. V was clipped by 5 bases and J by 4 bases; unmatched bases: 8. General study results and limits: Repertoires predicted CMV serostatus with median bootstrapped AUC of roughly 0.95. Of 150 to 200 reported CMV TCRbeta sequences, roughly 70 were found in memory CD4+ repertoires.

The sort gate was single viable CD3+CD4+CD8-CD45RO+ cells for memory CD4+ T cells. Sequencing was carried out using memory CD4+ T cells from blood. This rearrangement joins TRBV7-8 to TRBJ2-5; TRBD2 matches 12 bases. The clonotype was recovered from an adult in good health and CMV-seronegative. The CDR3 coding sequence is TGTGCCAGCAGCCGTAGGACTAGCGGGGCCGTAGAGACCCAGTACTTC. It specifies CASSRRTSGAVETQYF.